This T cell receptor (beta chain) was obtained from a study of OX40 agonist ivuxolimab in advanced cancers. Germline V CDR1 and CDR2: WNHNN, SYGVQD (reference sequence). J gave up 8 bases and V 8 bases, and 7 bases lay outside the gene matches. The CDR3 runs to 13 residues. The method was immunoSEQ multiplex PCR; TCRdb's version includes in-frame clones alone and lacks a portion of them. The top ten clones hold 3% to 4% of a sample with about 51,000 clones, more than 70% of them seen once. The V call is TRBV10-1, the J call TRBJ2-1, with TRBD1 identical over 9 bases. This specimen consisted of CD4+ or CD8+ T cells sorted from blood, obtained in a trial of the OX40 agonist ivuxolimab. The sequence was obtained from an adult with an advanced solid tumor such as melanoma, head and neck, liver or kidney cancer. Here the CDR3 DNA reads TGCGCCAGCCGGGACAGGGATGTGGATGAGCAGTTCTTC. Amino acids: CASRDRDVDEQFF.